The 32 T cell receptor beta chains in this list originate from one sample, sequenced in a study of T cells after yellow fever vaccination. TCRdb re-analysed the 5' RACE reads in MiXCR, keeping a single row per CDR3 protein. The sample shows about 73,000 distinct CDR3 sequences, approximately 7.5% of them seen only once. The sequencing here drew on CD8+ T cells sorted from PBMCs, taken on the day of the yellow fever booster vaccination. The origin of the receptors is a man aged 25 to 45 who received the YFV17D yellow fever vaccine.

In this sample, this clonotype turned up many times. The chain is built from TRBV4-3 and TRBJ2-1; a possible D gene is TRBD2 (5 bases). The germline V gene has CDR1 LGHNA and CDR2 YSLEER. Trimming pared 6 bases from V and 5 bases from J, leaving 14 bases between. This CDR3 contains 14 residues. The CDR3 loop is CASSPAGLDNEQFF. The CDR3 bases are TGCGCCAGCAGTCCTGCGGGTTTGGACAATGAGCAGTTCTTC.

This clonotype was seen only a few times. The rearrangement joins TRBV4-3 to TRBJ2-1; D is perhaps TRBD2 (6 bases). Trimming shortened V by 0 bases and J by 1 base, and 10 bases separated the two germline ends. CDR3 length: 16 residues. Looked up from germline, CDR1 is LGHNA and CDR2 is YSLEER. CDR3 amino acids: CASSQDYGSSYNEQFF. Here the CDR3 DNA reads TGCGCCAGCAGCCAAGATTACGGGAGTTCCTACAATGAGCAGTTCTTC.

This chain uses TRBV30 with TRBJ1-5; TRBD1 is a possible D gene (5 bases). V was shortened by 2 bases and J by 6 bases, with 14 bases between the two germline ends. The CDR3 has 14 amino acids. Germline CDR1 GTSNPN, CDR2 SVGIG (reference sequence). CDR3 sequence: CAWSPGGGGQPQHF. CDR3 DNA sequence: TGTGCCTGGAGTCCCGGCGGGGGTGGTCAGCCCCAGCATTTT.

The V gene is TRBV3-1, the J gene TRBJ2-3; TRBD2 agrees at 12 bases. CDR1 is LGHDT, CDR2 YNNKEL, per germline (reference sequence). V dropped 8 bases and J dropped 5; count of bases not matched to a gene: 5. The CDR3 has 14 amino acids. In nucleotides, the CDR3 is TGTGCCAGCGGGCTAGCGGGAGGGAAAGATACGCAGTATTTT. Its translation: CASGLAGGKDTQYF.

This clonotype was counted a single time. V gene TRBV5-1 combines with J gene TRBJ2-1; D uncertain. The CDR3 sequence is 14 residues long. Deletions cut 0 bases from V and 7 bases from J, with 11 bases between. Germline lookup yields CDR1 SGHRS and CDR2 YFSETQ. CDR3 DNA: TGCGCCAGCAGCTTGGGCCAGGTCAATAATGAGCAGTTCTTC. As protein: CASSLGQVNNEQFF.

The V and J genes are TRBV20-1 and TRBJ2-7; D unresolved. The germline CDR1 and CDR2 sequences are DFQATT and SNEGSKA (reference sequence). Trimming removed 5 bases at V and 6 bases at J, with 11 bases between. The CDR3 has 11 amino acids. Here the CDR3 DNA reads TGCAGTGCTTTAATAGTAGGCGAGCAGTACTTC. Its protein is CSALIVGEQYF.

The CDR3 coding sequence is TGTGCCAGCAGCTTAGCCCTCACCTACGAGCAGTACTTC. Residues: CASSLALTYEQYF. The chain has TRBV11-2 and TRBJ2-7; the D is unclear. The CDR3 length is 13 residues. Between the trimmed V and J ends, which lost 1 base and 2 bases, there was a span of 6 bases. CDR1 and CDR2 from the germline V gene are SGHAT and FQNNGV.

The J gene is TRBJ2-1, the V gene TRBV7-2; no firm D call. This CDR3 spans 15 amino acids. V dropped 4 bases and J dropped 6 bases, with 16 bases sitting between them. Germline V gene sequence: CDR1 SGHTA, CDR2 FQGNSA. The CDR3 protein is CASSSSGWALNEQFF. CDR3 coding DNA: TGTGCCAGCAGCTCCTCCGGGTGGGCCCTCAATGAGCAGTTCTTC.

This clonotype was seen just once. A read error may be the cause here, since a much bigger clone is one base away. CDR3 nucleotides: TGTGCCAGCAGCGTAGAACCGTCTACAATTGAGCAGTTCTTC. Translation gives CASSVEPSTIEQFF. V usage is TRBV9 and J usage is TRBJ2-1; D remains ambiguous. There are 14 residues in the CDR3. V lost 0 bases and J 9 bases, leaving 13 bases between the germline ends. Germline-derived CDR1 and CDR2 are SGDLS and YYNGEE.

In this sample, this clonotype turned up a few times. V usage is TRBV10-3 and J usage is TRBJ2-7, with 7 bases matching TRBD1. Germline values: CDR1 ENHRY, CDR2 SYGVKD. Germline trimming cut 5 bases from V and 3 bases from J; bases unmatched to any gene: 10. CDR3 length: 15 residues. CDR3 sequence reads: CAISPRQGGRYEQYF. The DNA of the CDR3 is TGTGCCATCAGTCCTAGACAGGGTGGCCGCTACGAGCAGTACTTC.

V is TRBV2 and J is TRBJ2-2; 8 nucleotides match TRBD1. The CDR3 runs to 14 residues. Germline V lookup: CDR1 SNHLY, CDR2 FYNNEI. J lost 9 bases, V lost 7 bases, and 10 bases had no gene match. CDR3 in DNA: TGTGCCAGCACTGGGACAGGATATCCCTGGGAGCTGTTTTTT. It encodes CASTGTGYPWELFF.

This chain uses TRBV11-2 with TRBJ1-6; D unclear. CDR1 is SGHAT and CDR2 is FQNNGV in the germline V gene. Trimming removed 2 bases from V and 6 bases from J, with 2 bases in between. The CDR3 contains 12 residues. For the CDR3, the DNA is TGTGCCAGCAGCTTACTTAATTCACCCCTCCACTTT. It codes for CASSLLNSPLHF.

This clonotype was detected ten times or more. The chain carries TRBV5-1 and TRBJ2-7; 9 nucleotides align to TRBD1. The CDR3 runs to 15 residues. CDR1 SGHRS and CDR2 YFSETQ come from the germline V gene. The trim removed 4 bases at V and 3 bases at J, leaving 8 bases unmatched. The CDR3 loop is CASSEGQGNHYEQYF. CDR3 DNA sequence: TGCGCCAGCAGCGAGGGACAGGGTAATCACTACGAGCAGTACTTC.

This clonotype has a handful of counts. The J gene is TRBJ2-1, the V gene TRBV20-1; unclear D gene. Germline loops: CDR1 DFQATT, CDR2 SNEGSKA (reference sequence). CDR3 length: 10 residues. CDR3 nucleotides: TGCAGCCCACTGAAGAATGAGCAGTTCTTC. Its translation: CSPLKNEQFF.

The rearrangement joins TRBV6-6 to TRBJ1-2; D may be TRBD1 (5 bases). V lost 2 bases to trimming and J lost 7 bases, with 11 bases between them. This CDR3 is 13 amino acids long. CDR1 is MNHNY, CDR2 SVGAGI, per germline (reference sequence). The CDR3 reads CASSYDDSFGYTF. Written as DNA, the CDR3 is TGTGCCAGCAGTTACGACGACAGTTTTGGCTACACCTTC.

This clonotype was recorded at least ten times. This chain connects TRBV4-3 to TRBJ2-2; maybe TRBD1 (6 bases). V shed 5 bases and J shed 4 bases, with 17 bases lying between them. The germline V gene encodes CDR1 LGHNA and CDR2 YSLEER. This CDR3 region has 16 residues. CDR3 sequence reads: CASSSFIGGSTGELFF. The CDR3 nucleotides are TGCGCCAGCAGCTCCTTCATTGGGGGCTCCACCGGGGAGCTGTTTTTT.

This clonotype was recorded at least ten times. The chain couples TRBV5-1 to TRBJ2-7; D is unresolved. Trimming shortened V by 4 bases and J by 5 bases, and 13 bases separated the two germline ends. This CDR3 region has 13 residues. Germline V gene sequence: CDR1 SGHRS, CDR2 YFSETQ. CDR3 sequence: CASSAWVEDEQYF. The CDR3 bases are TGCGCCAGCAGCGCCTGGGTTGAGGACGAGCAGTACTTC.

The chain uses TRBV5-1 and TRBJ1-1; no clear D. Germline-derived CDR1 and CDR2 are SGHRS and YFSETQ. This CDR3 has 14 residues. V lost 1 base, J lost 3 bases, and 10 bases lay in between. The CDR3 bases are TGCGCCAGCAGCTTGCAAGCAGGCTACACTGAAGCTTTCTTT. As protein: CASSLQAGYTEAFF. Full variable domain (outside the CDR3, taken from reference TRBV5-1 and TRBJ1-1): KAGVTQTPRYLIKTRGQQVTLSCSPISGHRSVSWYQQTPGQGLQFLFEYFSETQRNKGNFPGRFSGRQFSNSRSEMNVSTLELGDSALYLCASSLQAGYTEAFFGQGTRLTVV.

V and J are TRBV6-1 and TRBJ2-7; 7 nucleotides agree with TRBD2. Germline assignment: CDR1 MNHNS and CDR2 SASEGT. Trimming cost V 7 bases and J 4 bases; bases outside gene matches: 10. The CDR3 runs to 14 residues. In DNA, the CDR3 is TGTGCCAGCACTCCCCTGGGAGGGTCTTACGAGCAGTACTTC. Residues: CASTPLGGSYEQYF.

The chain employs TRBV15 and TRBJ2-3; a weak D match, TRBD2 (6 bases). CDR1 and CDR2 from the germline V gene are LNHNV and YYDKDF (reference sequence). CDR3 length: 14 residues. The V and J ends lost 1 base and 5 bases respectively, with 10 bases between them. The CDR3 DNA reads TGTGCCACCAGCAGAGGACTAGAGGGAGATACGCAGTATTTT. Protein: CATSRGLEGDTQYF.

This clonotype has just a few counts. The chain links TRBV6-4 to TRBJ2-2; 11 nucleotides align to TRBD2. CDR1 and CDR2 (germline): MRHNA, SNTAGT. The CDR3 is made up of 21 amino acids. J was trimmed by 0 bases and V by 10 bases; bases with no gene match: 22. CDR3 sequence (DNA): TGTGCCACCTTTAGAGATACCGGGACTAGCGGATTAATAACGAACACCGGGGAGCTGTTTTTT. Translation: CATFRDTGTSGLITNTGELFF.

This clonotype came up a few times. The rearrangement uses TRBV5-8 and TRBJ2-7; D may be TRBD2 (5 bases). CDR1 and CDR2 from the germline V gene are SGHTS and YDEGEE. CDR3 length equals 14 residues. The germline V and J ends were trimmed by 4 bases and 1 base, with 12 bases remaining between them. The CDR3, as DNA: TGTGCCAGCAGCCCACGGGAAGTATCCTACGAGCAGTACTTC. Protein product: CASSPREVSYEQYF. The full variable domain, its missing parts supplied by reference TRBV5-8 and TRBJ2-7, is EAGVTQSPTHLIKTRGQQATLRCSPISGHTSVYWYQQALGLGLQFLLWYDEGEERNRGNFPPRFSGRQFPNYSSELNVNALELEDSALYLCASSPREVSYEQYFGPGTRLTVT.

This clonotype was seen many times. CDR3 sequence (DNA): TGTGCCAGCTCAGAAGACAGGACCCTTGGGAGCAATCAGCCCCAGCATTTT. The encoded protein is CASSEDRTLGSNQPQHF. The V gene is TRBV18, the J gene TRBJ1-5; maybe TRBD1 (6 bases). Trimming removed 5 bases from V and 1 base from J, with 18 bases in between. Looked up from germline, CDR1 is KGHSH and CDR2 is LQKENI. CDR3 length equals 17 residues. Supplemented by reference TRBV18 and TRBJ1-5, the full variable domain reads NAGVMQNPRHLVRRRGQEARLRCSPMKGHSHVYWYRQLPEEGLKFMVYLQKENIIDESGMPKERFSAEFPKEGPSILRIQQVVRGDSAAYFCASSEDRTLGSNQPQHFGDGTRLSIL.

This clonotype was observed a few times. The chain has TRBV2 and TRBJ2-7, with a weak D call TRBD2 (6 bases). The CDR3 sequence is 14 residues long. V was cut by 6 bases and J by 3 bases, with 15 bases left in between. CDR1 is SNHLY and CDR2 is FYNNEI in the germline V gene. The CDR3 DNA is TGTGCCAGCAGGGGGGAGGCACGGGGCTACGAGCAGTACTTC. Translating it yields CASRGEARGYEQYF. The variable domain in full, with the rest retrieved from reference TRBV2 and TRBJ2-7, is EPEVTQTPSHQVTQMGQEVILRCVPISNHLYFYWYRQILGQKVEFLVSFYNNEISEKSEIFDDQFSVERPDGSNFTLKIRSTKLEDSAMYFCASRGEARGYEQYFGPGTRLTVT.

The sample holds a few counts of this clonotype. The CDR3 reads CSARGAGGNSYEQYF. The CDR3 DNA follows: TGCAGTGCTAGAGGTGCGGGAGGGAACTCCTACGAGCAGTACTTC. The chain carries TRBV20-1 and TRBJ2-7, with TRBD2 identical over 9 bases. Germline trimming cut 1 base from V and 0 bases from J; bases unmatched to any gene: 4. This CDR3 contains 15 residues. Per germline, CDR1 DFQATT and CDR2 SNEGSKA (reference sequence).

As regards this clonotype: A much more abundant neighbour one base away suggests this may be a read error. CDR3 in amino acids: CSAPSGDLYDQYF. The DNA for the CDR3 is TGCAGTGCCCCCTCCGGGGACTTATACGATCAGTACTTC. This rearrangement joins TRBV20-1 to TRBJ2-7; the D gene is possibly TRBD2 (6 bases). CDR1 and CDR2 from the germline V gene are DFQATT and SNEGSKA (reference sequence). The CDR3 totals 13 residues.

This clonotype was picked up a small number of times. J is TRBJ1-1 and V is TRBV29-1, with 7 nucleotides matching TRBD1. V shed 6 bases and J 2 bases; nucleotides not matched to a gene: 12. The CDR3 runs 15 residues. Germline V gene sequence: CDR1 SQVTM, CDR2 ANQGSEA. This CDR3 is CSVPEWDSENTEAFF. The CDR3 coding sequence is TGCAGCGTCCCCGAGTGGGACAGTGAAAACACTGAAGCTTTCTTT.

This clonotype was seen more than once but under ten times. The chain recombines TRBV4-3 with TRBJ2-3, with 9 bases that match TRBD2. CDR1 is LGHNA and CDR2 is YSLEER in the germline V gene. This CDR3 has 16 amino acids. V lost 1 base, J lost 7 bases, and 9 bases stayed unmatched. The CDR3 sequence is CASSQGLAESKNTQYF. In DNA, the CDR3 is TGCGCCAGCAGCCAAGGACTAGCGGAGTCCAAGAATACGCAGTATTTT.

The sample holds many counts of this clonotype. The chain employs TRBV29-1 and TRBJ1-2; the D is unclear. CDR1 and CDR2 (germline): SQVTM, ANQGSEA. V was cut by 1 base and J by 4 bases, with 7 bases left in between. CDR3 length equals 12 residues. The CDR3 loop reads CSVEAVAYGYTF. The DNA for the CDR3 is TGCAGCGTTGAAGCCGTCGCCTATGGCTACACCTTC.

The chain combines TRBV6-2 or TRBV6-3 with TRBJ2-1; D is ambiguous. The CDR3 runs 12 residues. V lost 5 bases and J 8 bases, leaving 10 bases between the germline ends. Per the germline V gene, CDR1 is MNHEY and CDR2 is SVGEGT. CDR3: CASSAEPYEQFF. The CDR3 DNA reads TGTGCCAGCAGTGCCGAGCCCTATGAGCAGTTCTTC.

The J gene is TRBJ2-1, the V gene TRBV29-1; D is perhaps TRBD2 (5 bases). CDR1 and CDR2 (germline): SQVTM, ANQGSEA. The CDR3 length is 12 residues. Trimming took 4 bases from V and 8 from J, leaving 12 bases between them. CDR3 nucleotide sequence: TGCAGCGTTGGCGTCATCGGGGATGAGCAGTTCTTC. Translation: CSVGVIGDEQFF.

This clonotype was observed at least ten times. The rearrangement uses TRBV3-1 and TRBJ2-7; 9 nucleotides match TRBD2. Germline V gene sequence: CDR1 LGHDT, CDR2 YNNKEL (reference sequence). CDR3 length equals 15 residues. Unmatched junction bases numbered 3, after V lost 1 base and J lost 2 bases. In DNA, the CDR3 is TGTGCCAGCAGCCAAGGACTAGCGGTAACCTACGAGCAGTACTTC. This sequence encodes CASSQGLAVTYEQYF.